One and the same sample provided the 3 T cell receptor beta chains below, sequenced in a study of cytomegalovirus exposure and HLA in healthy donors (dated by TCRdb to about 2017). The protocol used for the library was the immunoSEQ multiplex PCR assay. For the multiplex PCR, a mixture combining 60 forward primers for TCR Vbeta segments and 13 reverse primers for TCR Jbeta segments was used. Sourced from immuneACCESS, this table was stored by TCRdb with only in-frame sequences that have V and J called. A share of the clones is absent; for the studies checked, an unresolved V gene accounts for under half, and the remainder has no known explanation. In all, the sample holds approximately 110,000 clones, and under 85% of those were seen once. About 4.4% of the sample goes to the ten largest clones. What was sequenced was PBMCs. The receptors were sampled from a woman aged 50 to 65 in good health and CMV-seropositive.

The CDR3 DNA sequence: TGTGCCAGCAGCCAGGGGGGAGTTGCAACTAATGAAAAACTGTTTTTT. It specifies CASSQGGVATNEKLFF. This chain links TRBV5-4 with TRBJ1-4; the match to TRBD1 covers 7 bases. The germline V gene encodes CDR1 SGHNT and CDR2 YYREEE (reference sequence). The ends lost 4 bases at V and 0 bases at J; junction bases unmatched: 6. This CDR3 spans 16 amino acids. The variable domain in full, with the rest retrieved from reference TRBV5-4 and TRBJ1-4, is ETGVTQSPTHLIKTRGQQVTLRCSSQSGHNTVSWYQQALGQGPQFIFQYYREEENGRGNFPPRFSGLQFPNYSSELNVNALELDDSALYLCASSQGGVATNEKLFFGSGTQLSVL.

This clone was recorded once. The chain is built from TRBV5-1 and TRBJ2-5; 7 nucleotides align to TRBD1. This CDR3 spans 15 amino acids. The germline CDR1 and CDR2 sequences are SGHRS and YFSETQ. The J segment lost 0 bases and the V segment lost 6 bases, leaving 8 bases of the junction unmatched. CDR3 in amino acids: CASTETGYHQETQYF. In DNA, the CDR3 is TGCGCCAGCACAGAGACAGGGTATCACCAAGAGACCCAGTACTTC.

V is TRBV7-2 and J is TRBJ2-7, with 10 bases that match TRBD1. Germline V gene lookup returns CDR1 SGHTA and CDR2 FQGNSA. The CDR3 is made up of 16 amino acids. V dropped 0 bases and J dropped 4; count of bases not matched to a gene: 6. The CDR3 is CASSLARTGGLYEQYF. The CDR3, as DNA: TGTGCCAGCAGCTTAGCCCGGACAGGGGGATTGTACGAGCAGTACTTC.